This T cell receptor (beta chain) was documented in a study of shared clonotypes between healthy human individuals (dated by TCRdb to 2019 to 2021). Regarding the research as a whole: Three men and two women, aged 18 to 49 years, made up the cohort. To estimate repertoire size and how much clonotypes are shared between individuals, the study performed deep sequencing of blood TCR repertoires from a handful of healthy adults. To increase sequencing depth and limit assay-specific biases, TCR repertoire library preparation and sequencing were carried out by different laboratories using diverse techniques. Between about 0.85 and 9.5 billion PBMCs per donor were obtained by leukapheresis. Overall results and qualifications from the work: Pairwise subsampling led to the expectation that sequencing depth would affect the degree of clonotype sharing among donors. Because the study included only a small number of donors, the genetic and exposure-history diversity represented was limited. Sampling was limited to blood, and TCR repertoires in tissue likely differ from TCR repertoires in blood.

The donors were healthy, HIV-negative adults with no recently reported acute infections or vaccinations. Every donor was a Caucasian adult living in Nashville, Tennessee, USA. For unsorted samples, approximately 84 million PBMCs were counted, and genomic DNA was extracted using the QIAamp DNA Blood Mini kit. After blood collection by leukapheresis, PBMCs were isolated using Ficoll-Histopaque density gradient centrifugation and then cryopreserved in the vapor phase of liquid nitrogen. With regard to this clone: Its specific antigen is unknown. No per-base quality is available; no much larger clone lies one base away.

Using the deep immunoSEQ assay, TCR CDR3 regions were amplified from genomic DNA by multiplex PCR. Genomic DNA extracted from each cell subset was distributed evenly over all wells of several immunoSEQ 96-well plates, and each plate served as one replicate. For unsorted PBMC, approximately 290 ng of genomic DNA, equivalent to around 30,000 T cell genomes, went into each replicate PCR. Ten immunoSEQ deep assay plates were used to sequence unsorted PBMC genomic DNA. The purified libraries were quantified using a Qubit 3.0 fluorometer, sized with a Bioanalyzer 2100, and then quantified again using the KAPA Library Quantification kit. Every immunoSEQ 96-well plate was sequenced on a separate single-read 150-cycle Illumina NextSeq 550 flow cell. The paper's processing steps were these. Because only junctional sequences without quality scores were contained in the immunoSEQ output, filtering matching that applied to full-length reads could not be performed. Sequences were annotated with PyIR, a Python wrapper for IgBLAST v1.9, using IMGT germline references to assign V/J genes and CDR3. Reads were removed for weak V/J assignments (E-value above 1e-6), missing CDR3, stop codons, out-of-frame junctions, or ambiguous translated residues. V3J clonotypes were defined as sequences sharing an identical inferred V gene, J gene, and CDR3 amino acid sequence. Percentage overlap between repertoires was calculated by dividing the number of shared unique clonotypes by the size of the smaller repertoire. RTK rarefaction, the Chao1 estimator, and Recon v2.1 estimates of unobserved clonotypes were used to assess repertoire richness. Not all clones reach the TCRdb copy of this immuneACCESS table, which keeps in-frame sequences only. Checked studies attribute under half of the gap to unresolved V genes and leave the rest unexplained. The V and J calls and clone size are taken from that table; D and trimming were inferred from the DNA. This sample has 75,000 to 100,000 clones in its table, and around half of those were observed once. The ten largest make up about 14% of the sample.

Reading from cysteine to phenylalanine, the CDR3 counts 13 amino acids. The read is trimmed to its CDR3 DNA, 39 bases read in frame from base 1. V was cut back by 7 bases and J by 1 base, leaving a gap of 5 bases between them. Looking up the germline V gene (reference sequence) yields CDR1 LNHDA and CDR2 SQIVND. Sequencing was carried out using PBMCs. The rearranged segments are TRBV19 and TRBJ2-6; the D gene identity is not certain. The source is a woman between 35 and 50 years old in good health. Some clones in this sample may be carry-over from other donors' samples. Read as DNA, the sequence is TGTGCCAGTATCCGGTCTGGGGCCAACGTCCTGACTTTC. Translated, it gives CASIRSGANVLTF.